The entry below gives a single T cell receptor beta chain sequence along with its context. This clonotype was seen repeatedly, ten times or more. The antigen it binds to is not known. No clone much larger than this one lies a single base away; base qualities are absent. This record comes from a study of T cells after yellow fever vaccination (dated 2019 in TCRdb). For context, the study as a whole: The SMART-Seq v4 Ultra Low Input RNA kit was used to prepare libraries from fractions with low cell numbers. To follow T-cell clones before and after primary and booster YFV17D yellow fever vaccination, bulk TCR alpha and beta repertoires were sequenced over time. Two healthy male donors made up the cohort, one aged 18 to 30 years and the other aged 30 to 40 years. Bulk PBMC replicates and cell subsets were isolated from blood drawn at multiple timepoints before and after both primary and secondary immunization. Results the study describes overall, beyond this receptor: Because the study included only a couple of donors, the extent to which the findings can be generalized is limited. Compared with the primary T-cell response, the secondary T-cell response was weaker but faster, peaking on day 5 rather than day 15. A small share of clonotypes occurred in both CD4 and CD8 compartments, likely arising from convergent recombination. Most clones expanded after primary vaccination (around 96% of CD4 and 88% of CD8) were re-detected after the booster, suggesting that broad memory maintenance occurred. Computational filtering was required because FACS-sorted repertoires could contain abundant contaminating clonotypes from the bulk population.

The run used an Illumina NovaSeq 6000. Synthesis of TCR cDNA relied on 5'RACE template switching, a step that introduced a universal primer site along with unique molecular identifiers. cDNA synthesis was primed from both the TCR alpha and TCR beta constant segments. Libraries were amplified in two PCR steps, with sample barcodes and sequencing adapters added in the second step. Sequencing of the libraries was done on either Illumina HiSeq 2500 (2x100 bp) or NovaSeq (2x150 bp). In the original analysis: Demultiplexing of reads and collapsing into UMI consensus sequences were performed with MIGEC, and V(D)J alignment was carried out with MiXCR. Clonotypes responding to the vaccine were identified with edgeR on replicate PBMC samples, with the criteria of FDR below 0.01 and a log2 fold change above 5 up to day 15. Each bulk clonotype received a CD4 or CD8 identity based on whether the sequenced CD4 or CD8 repertoire contained that clonotype at higher abundance. TCRdb cleaned the public reads at Q25 with fastp, built clones with MiXCR and kept in-frame beta chains. Records with the same CDR3 protein are collapsed into one entry carrying the most frequent genes and DNA. TCRdb's processing, not the study's, gives the V and J calls here. This sample comprises roughly 350,000 distinct CDR3 sequences, approximately 4% of them detected only once. The ten top clones hold 20% to 25% of the sample.

Taken with the paper, the label for treatment or condition translates to: live attenuated yellow fever vaccine strain. At each blood-draw timepoint, two biological replicates of bulk PBMCs were collected. A standard Ficoll-Paque protocol was used to isolate PBMCs from peripheral blood. TriZol was used to extract RNA from bulk PBMCs, from CD4 and CD8 fractions, and from dextramer-positive and dextramer-negative fractions. From the cysteine up to the phenylalanine, the CDR3 has a length of 13 residues. Only the CDR3 DNA is retained, 39 bases long and in frame from the first base. V is clipped by 0 bases and J by 4 bases, and the sequence between their germline boundaries is 6 bases long. The CDR1 and CDR2 encoded by the germline V gene are ENHRY and SYGVKD.

The sequencing used PBMCs, collected 5 days after the yellow fever booster vaccination. The chain joins TRBV10-3 to TRBJ1-1, with an unclear D gene assignment. The clonotype comes from a man aged 18 to 30 who received the YFV17D yellow fever vaccine. The CDR3 loop reads CAISESRGTEAFF. In nucleotides, the sequence is TGTGCCATCAGTGAGTCCCGAGGCACTGAAGCTTTCTTT.